This TCR beta chain was captured in a study of cytomegalovirus exposure and HLA in healthy donors. V was clipped by 5 bases and J by 1 base; unmatched bases: 4. The CDR3 contains 16 residues. Germline CDR1 is PRHDT and CDR2 is FYEKMQ (reference sequence). With 60 Vbeta and 13 Jbeta primers, the PCR was carried out. Assay: immunoSEQ multiplex PCR; the TCRdb copy retains only in-frame clones and omits some. The data contain 90,000 to 120,000 clones, around 60% of them singletons. What was sequenced was PBMCs. The chain recombines TRBV13 with TRBJ2-2, with 10 bases aligning to TRBD2. The TCR was taken from a man younger than 40 in good health and CMV-seropositive. In nucleotides, the CDR3 is TGTGCCAGCAGCCTGGGACTAGCGTGGAACACCGGGGAGCTGTTTTTT. Protein product: CASSLGLAWNTGELFF.